This T cell receptor (beta chain) was sequenced in a study of blood T cell repertoires in COVID-19. Study overall: T cells, B-cell-depleted T cells, or PBMCs supplied cDNA or gDNA.

V was cut by 6 bases and J by 3 bases, with 11 bases left in between. Germline V CDR1 and CDR2: KGHSH, LQKENI. This CDR3 has 13 residues. In the authors' methods: Using reference gene primer amplification, nucleated cell counts were estimated. Measured with immunoSEQ multiplex PCR; TCRdb has only the in-frame clones, and not every one. V, J and clone size are taken as reported in that table, and D and trimming were inferred from the DNA itself. The top ten clones hold about 1.7% of a sample with roughly 500,000 clones, around 87% of them seen once. The study assigned cohorts using participant-reported clinical history. Donors in Cohort 3 counted as recovered after two negative PCRs, clearance, or symptom resolution.

The gene calls are TRBV18 and TRBJ1-1; no clear D gene. The sequenced sample consisted of PBMCs or T cells enriched from blood (not recorded which). The source is a woman aged 40 to 55 who had recovered from COVID-19. CDR3 protein: CASSEGSDTEAFF. DNA for the CDR3: TGTGCCAGCTCCGAGGGATCGGACACTGAAGCTTTCTTT.